The entry below describes one T cell receptor beta chain. These data belong to a study of cytomegalovirus exposure and HLA in healthy donors. Amplification used 60 Vbeta primers and 13 Jbeta primers. Produced via immunoSEQ multiplex PCR; TCRdb's table is partial and in-frame only. The sample yields some 140,000 clones, roughly 80% seen once. This CDR3 is 12 amino acids long. Germline CDR1 reads ENHRY; CDR2 reads SYGVKD. Trimming took 10 bases from V and 0 from J, leaving 7 bases between them. This receptor was identified in a woman between 40 and 55 years old in good health and CMV-seronegative. This rearrangement joins TRBV10-3 to TRBJ2-1; D perhaps matches TRBD2 (5 bases). The sample comprised PBMCs. CDR3 loop: CATTSSYNEQFF. In nucleotides, the CDR3 is TGTGCCACCACTAGCTCCTACAATGAGCAGTTCTTC.